The clone carrying this T cell receptor (beta chain) showed up just once. The data originate from a study of blood T cell repertoires in COVID-19. In the study overall: Both acute and convalescent COVID-19 samples were obtained from the United States, Italy and Spain. From T cells, B-cell-depleted T cells, or PBMCs came the material, which was cDNA or gDNA.

In the authors' workflow: Amplifying reference gene primers gave estimates of nucleated cell counts. Here immunoSEQ multiplex PCR was the method, and the copy in TCRdb shows in-frame clones only, minus some. V, J and clone size reflect that table, while D and trimming were determined from the DNA. This sample has 250,000 to 300,000 clones; 85% to 90% occur once, and the top ten carry roughly 5%. CDR3 length: 15 residues. Germline CDR1 is SGHNT and CDR2 is YYREEE (reference sequence). Losses at the gene ends were 0 bases for V and 6 bases for J; bases not matched to a gene: 2. Enrolment of Seattle patients took place during active infection, and they were followed longitudinally.

This receptor was identified in a woman in her sixties or seventies with COVID-19, enrolled during active disease. The material sequenced was peripheral blood. The chain uses TRBV5-4 and TRBJ2-1; 11 bases are shared with TRBD2. The CDR3 here is CASSLGLAGFNEQFF. The DNA for the CDR3 is TGTGCCAGCAGCTTGGGACTAGCGGGATTCAATGAGCAGTTCTTC. Full variable domain (outside the CDR3, taken from reference TRBV5-4 and TRBJ2-1): ETGVTQSPTHLIKTRGQQVTLRCSSQSGHNTVSWYQQALGQGPQFIFQYYREEENGRGNFPPRFSGLQFPNYSSELNVNALELDDSALYLCASSLGLAGFNEQFFGPGTRLTVL.